The 24 T cell receptor beta chains reported below all come from one sample, sequenced in a study of T cells in Graves' hyperthyroidism and ophthalmopathy. TCR beta CDR3 regions were amplified from RNA. TCR CDR3 underwent first-round RT-PCR with the HTBI primer set. Via MiXCR, TCRdb re-called the multiplex PCR reads, giving one row per CDR3 protein. The sample holds roughly 300,000 distinct CDR3 sequences, 20% to 25% seen once. Sequencing used blood. The receptor source for this set is a woman aged 45-60 years with Graves' hyperthyroidism.

This clonotype was recorded a few times. V is TRBV6-2 or TRBV6-3 and J is TRBJ1-2; TRBD1 matches at 8 bases. CDR1 and CDR2 from the germline V gene are MNHEY and SVGEGT. This CDR3 is 15 amino acids long. V gave up 6 bases and J gave up 0 bases; unmatched junction bases: 6. The CDR3 DNA reads as TGTGCCAGCAGGGACAGGGACGGTCCTAACTATGGCTACACCTTC. This sequence encodes CASRDRDGPNYGYTF.

This rearrangement joins TRBV15 to TRBJ2-7, with D unclear. The CDR3 consists of 14 residues. Germline V gene data show CDR1 as LNHNV and CDR2 as YYDKDF (reference sequence). V gave up 0 bases and J gave up 3 bases, with 9 bases separating them. The DNA of the CDR3 is TGTGCCACCAGCAGAGATCAGTTTGTCTACGAGCAGTACTTC. Amino acid sequence: CATSRDQFVYEQYF.

This clonotype was counted at least ten times. CDR3 in DNA: TGCGCCAGCAGCTTGGAGGGGACAGGATTCCAAGAGACCCAGTACTTC. This encodes CASSLEGTGFQETQYF. The chain combines TRBV5-1 with TRBJ2-5; TRBD1 agrees at 8 bases. CDR3 length: 16 amino acids. V dropped 0 bases and J dropped 1; count of bases not matched to a gene: 5. The germline V gene has CDR1 SGHRS and CDR2 YFSETQ.

J is TRBJ2-3 and V is TRBV7-9, with 8 bases identical to TRBD2. The V gene end was trimmed by 4 bases and the J gene end by 0 bases; junction bases not matched to a gene: 15. The CDR3 consists of 19 residues. Germline CDR1 reads SEHNR; CDR2 reads FQNEAQ (reference sequence). CDR3 protein: CASSSRRYSREGSTDTQYF. The CDR3 DNA is TGTGCCAGCAGCTCCCGCAGGTATAGCCGGGAGGGGAGCACAGATACGCAGTATTTT.

The chain is built from TRBV24-1 and TRBJ2-2, with a tentative D call TRBD2 (6 bases). Germline-derived CDR1 and CDR2 are KGHDR and SFDVKD. The CDR3 consists of 15 residues. V was cut by 2 bases and J by 7 bases, with 13 bases left in between. This CDR3 is CATSDSGGKVGELFF. The CDR3 bases are TGTGCCACCAGTGATTCAGGCGGGAAAGTCGGGGAGCTGTTTTTT.

This clonotype occurred many times. V usage is TRBV5-1 and J usage is TRBJ2-7; tentatively, D is TRBD1 (6 bases). Germline V gene data show CDR1 as SGHRS and CDR2 as YFSETQ. CDR3 size: 15 residues. Trimming took 1 base from V and 0 from J, leaving 11 bases between them. This chain's CDR3 is CASSLFWDNSYEQYF. The CDR3 DNA reads TGCGCCAGCAGCTTGTTTTGGGACAACTCCTACGAGCAGTACTTC.

This clonotype has at least ten counts. The chain is built from TRBV29-1 and TRBJ2-7; 8 bases are a match to TRBD2. With V trimmed by 6 bases and J by 6 bases, 10 bases remained unmatched. The CDR3 loop spans 13 amino acids. Germline V CDR1 and CDR2: SQVTM, ANQGSEA. The CDR3, as DNA: TGCAGCGTCGTCGTAGCGGGAAAGAGCGAGCAGTACTTC. Amino acids: CSVVVAGKSEQYF.

This clonotype appeared a few times. The CDR3 coding sequence is TGCGCCAGCAGCCAAGATTCCCTGGGACAGAGCACAGATACGCAGTATTTT. Translated: CASSQDSLGQSTDTQYF. The chain combines TRBV4-1 with TRBJ2-3; 7 nucleotides line up with TRBD1. CDR3 length: 17 amino acids. The germline CDR1 and CDR2 sequences are MGHRA and YSYEKL. Trimming removed 0 bases from V and 0 bases from J; junction bases left unmatched: 6.

This clonotype was recorded a few times. The chain links TRBV4-1 to TRBJ2-2; D might be TRBD2 (5 bases). The CDR3 is 15 residues long. The V and J ends lost 1 base and 4 bases respectively, with 10 bases between them. The germline V gene has CDR1 MGHRA and CDR2 YSYEKL. CDR3: CASSQVGAGTGELFF. The CDR3 DNA follows: TGCGCCAGCAGCCAAGTGGGAGCAGGCACCGGGGAGCTGTTTTTT.

This clonotype has at least ten counts. The chain couples TRBV12-3 or TRBV12-4 to TRBJ1-1; D is ambiguous. The CDR3 has 14 residues. Trimming removed 2 bases from V and 2 bases from J, with 9 bases in between. The CDR3 DNA sequence: TGTGCCAGCAGTTTAAGGGATCCTAACACTGAAGCTTTCTTT. Protein: CASSLRDPNTEAFF.

This clonotype appeared many times. The CDR3 protein is CASSLVTSGREQFF. CDR3 coding DNA: TGTGCCAGCAGTTTGGTGACTAGCGGGAGGGAGCAGTTCTTC. The chain couples TRBV12-3 or TRBV12-4 to TRBJ2-1; 13 bases align to TRBD2. The J segment lost 10 bases and the V segment lost 3 bases, leaving 3 bases of the junction unmatched. The CDR3 length is 14 residues.

This clonotype has ten or more counts. The genes are TRBV3-1 and TRBJ2-1, with 8 bases fitting TRBD2. The V segment lost 0 bases and the J segment 7 bases; nucleotides outside the gene matches: 5. The CDR3 is made up of 15 amino acids. The germline V gene has CDR1 LGHDT and CDR2 YNNKEL (reference sequence). The CDR3 DNA reads TGTGCCAGCAGCCAAGAGGGTTCGGGGGGGAATGAGCAGTTCTTC. Its protein is CASSQEGSGGNEQFF.

The chain combines TRBV7-8 with TRBJ2-7; tentatively, D is TRBD2 (5 bases). CDR3 length: 14 residues. V dropped 0 bases and J dropped 3 bases, with 9 bases sitting between them. Germline-derived CDR1 and CDR2 are SGHVS and FQNEAQ. CDR3 sequence: CASSLARGIYEQYF. CDR3 DNA: TGTGCCAGCAGCTTAGCGAGAGGGATCTACGAGCAGTACTTC.

This clonotype appeared a few times. The chain has TRBV25-1 and TRBJ2-2; no clear D. Germline CDR1 reads MGHDK; CDR2 reads SYGVNS. Between the trimmed V and J ends, which lost 7 bases and 1 base, there was a span of 10 bases. The CDR3 consists of 14 residues. The CDR3 sequence is CASKALGNTGELFF. The CDR3 nucleotides read TGTGCCAGCAAAGCCCTGGGGAACACCGGGGAGCTGTTTTTT.

This clonotype was observed many times. The chain combines TRBV5-6 with TRBJ2-5; maybe TRBD2 (5 bases). CDR1 SGHDT and CDR2 YYEEEE come from the germline V gene. This CDR3 region has 14 residues. Between the trimmed V and J ends, which lost 1 base and 4 bases, there was a span of 11 bases. The CDR3 bases are TGTGCCAGCAGCTTGTCCGGGGTTTCAGAGACCCAGTACTTC. Encoded protein: CASSLSGVSETQYF.

This clonotype was recorded a few times. The rearrangement links TRBV20-1 to TRBJ1-2; the match to TRBD1 covers 12 bases. Trimming cost V 1 base and J 6 bases; bases outside gene matches: 9. The CDR3 is made up of 16 amino acids. Germline V CDR1 and CDR2: DFQATT, SNEGSKA (reference sequence). The CDR3 loop reads CSARVPGTGGADGYTF. In DNA form, the CDR3 reads TGCAGTGCTAGAGTCCCCGGGACAGGGGGCGCGGATGGCTACACCTTC.

This clonotype was observed at least ten times. The chain recombines TRBV7-9 with TRBJ2-7, with TRBD2 matching 7 bases. The CDR3 consists of 13 residues. Germline loops: CDR1 SEHNR, CDR2 FQNEAQ (reference sequence). With 5 bases clipped from V and 3 bases from J, the junction kept 4 bases outside the gene matches. In DNA form, the CDR3 reads TGTGCCAGCAGCATGGGGGGGGGCTACGAGCAGTACTTC. Translated, it gives CASSMGGGYEQYF.

In this sample, this clonotype turned up many times. The V gene is TRBV7-2, the J gene TRBJ2-7, with 9 positions matching TRBD2. This CDR3 is built from 17 residues. Germline V gene lookup returns CDR1 SGHTA and CDR2 FQGNSA. Trimming at V came to 1 base and at J to 5 bases, leaving 12 bases not matched to a gene. The CDR3 nucleotides are TGTGCCAGCAGCTTAGGCGGGAGGGGACCACTTGGGGACGAGCAGTACTTC. Translating it yields CASSLGGRGPLGDEQYF.

This clonotype has a handful of counts. A read error is possible here, since a much larger clone lies one base away. This sequence joins TRBV18 and TRBJ1-1; the D gene is possibly TRBD1 (6 bases). This CDR3 is 16 amino acids long. The germline V gene encodes CDR1 KGHSH and CDR2 LQKENI. The CDR3 DNA reads TGTGCCAGCTCACCACCGATAGGGGGACTGAACACTGAAGCTCTCTTT. Its translation: CASSPPIGGLNTEALF.

The chain recombines TRBV5-4 with TRBJ1-3, with 7 nucleotides matching TRBD1. Looked up from germline, CDR1 is SGHNT and CDR2 is YYREEE (reference sequence). With V trimmed by 0 bases and J by 7 bases, 4 bases remained unmatched. The CDR3 is 14 amino acids. The chain's CDR3 is CASSLGQGRNTIYF. The DNA for the CDR3 is TGTGCCAGCAGCTTGGGACAGGGCCGGAACACCATATATTTT.

This clonotype appeared a few times. The chain has TRBV7-3 and TRBJ2-1, with 8 positions matching TRBD2. This CDR3 has 14 residues. The J segment lost 10 bases and the V segment lost 3 bases, leaving 8 bases of the junction unmatched. Germline CDR1 reads SGHTA; CDR2 reads FQGTGA. CDR3 DNA sequence: TGTGCCAGCAGCTTGGCGGGGGGATCGGGAGAGCAGTTCTTC. Translating it yields CASSLAGGSGEQFF. The whole variable domain, remainder taken from reference TRBV7-3 and TRBJ2-1, is GAGVSQTPSNKVTEKGKYVELRCDPISGHTALYWYRQSLGQGPEFLIYFQGTGAADDSGLPNDRFFAVRPEGSVSTLKIQRTERGDSAVYLCASSLAGGSGEQFFGPGTRLTVL.

The rearrangement uses TRBV5-4 and TRBJ1-2, with 7 positions matching TRBD1. The V segment lost 4 bases and the J segment 2 bases; nucleotides outside the gene matches: 8. The CDR3 covers 15 residues. Germline V CDR1 and CDR2: SGHNT, YYREEE (reference sequence). CDR3 in amino acids: CASSLERGRNYGYTF. For the CDR3, the DNA is TGTGCCAGCAGCCTCGAGAGGGGGCGGAACTATGGCTACACCTTC.

Many counts were recorded for this clonotype. V is TRBV29-1 and J is TRBJ2-1, with D possibly matching TRBD1 (5 bases). This CDR3 is 12 amino acids long. With 4 bases removed from V and 3 bases from J, the gap between germline ends came to 7 bases. Germline V lookup: CDR1 SQVTM, CDR2 ANQGSEA. The CDR3 sequence: CSVGDSYNEQFF. As DNA, the CDR3 is TGCAGCGTTGGAGACAGCTACAATGAGCAGTTCTTC.

The chain links TRBV5-1 to TRBJ1-5, with D maybe TRBD1 (5 bases). Germline CDR1 is SGHRS and CDR2 is YFSETQ. Deletions cut 2 bases from V and 2 bases from J, with 14 bases between. This CDR3 spans 16 amino acids. CDR3 region: CASSLGDLVGNQPQHF. The CDR3 region has the DNA TGCGCCAGCAGCTTAGGGGACTTGGTCGGCAATCAGCCCCAGCATTTT.